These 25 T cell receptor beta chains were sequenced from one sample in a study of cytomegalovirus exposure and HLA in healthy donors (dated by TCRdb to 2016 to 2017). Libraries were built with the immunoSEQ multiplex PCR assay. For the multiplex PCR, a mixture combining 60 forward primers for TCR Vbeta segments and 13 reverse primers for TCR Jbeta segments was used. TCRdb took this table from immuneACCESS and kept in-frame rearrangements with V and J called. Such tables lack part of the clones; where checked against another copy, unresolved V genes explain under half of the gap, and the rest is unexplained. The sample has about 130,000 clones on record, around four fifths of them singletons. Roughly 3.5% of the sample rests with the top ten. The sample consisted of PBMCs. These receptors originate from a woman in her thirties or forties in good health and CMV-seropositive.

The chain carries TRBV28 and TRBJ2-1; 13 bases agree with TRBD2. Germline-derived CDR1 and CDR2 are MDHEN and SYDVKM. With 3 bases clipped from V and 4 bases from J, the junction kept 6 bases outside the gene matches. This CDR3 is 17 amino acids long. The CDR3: CASSFSPGLAGYNEQFF. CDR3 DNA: TGTGCCAGCAGTTTCTCCCCGGGACTAGCGGGGTACAATGAGCAGTTCTTC.

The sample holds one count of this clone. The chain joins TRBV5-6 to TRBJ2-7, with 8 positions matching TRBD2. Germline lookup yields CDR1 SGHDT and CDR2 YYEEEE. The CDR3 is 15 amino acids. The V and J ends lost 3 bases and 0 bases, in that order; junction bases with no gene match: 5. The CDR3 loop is CASSSETSGSYEQYF. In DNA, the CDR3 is TGTGCCAGCAGCTCGGAAACTAGCGGCTCCTACGAGCAGTACTTC.

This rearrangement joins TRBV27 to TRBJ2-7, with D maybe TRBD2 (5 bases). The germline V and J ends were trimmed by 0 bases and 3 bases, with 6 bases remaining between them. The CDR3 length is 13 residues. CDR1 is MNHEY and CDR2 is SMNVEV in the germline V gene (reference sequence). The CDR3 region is CASSLSAGYEQYF. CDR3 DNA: TGTGCCAGCAGTTTATCGGCGGGCTACGAGCAGTACTTC.

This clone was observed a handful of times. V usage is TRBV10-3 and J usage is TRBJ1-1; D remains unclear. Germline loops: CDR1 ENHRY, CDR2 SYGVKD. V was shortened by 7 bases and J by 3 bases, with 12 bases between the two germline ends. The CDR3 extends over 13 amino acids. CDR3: CAITAKRDTEAFF. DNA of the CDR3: TGTGCCATCACCGCGAAGAGGGACACTGAAGCTTTCTTT.

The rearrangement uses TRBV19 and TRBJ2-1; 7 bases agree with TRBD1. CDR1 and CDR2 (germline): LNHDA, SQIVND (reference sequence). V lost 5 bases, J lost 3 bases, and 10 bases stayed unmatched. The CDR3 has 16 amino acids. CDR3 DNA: TGTGCCAGTAGTGCGAGACAGGGACACTACTACAATGAGCAGTTCTTC. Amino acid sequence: CASSARQGHYYNEQFF.

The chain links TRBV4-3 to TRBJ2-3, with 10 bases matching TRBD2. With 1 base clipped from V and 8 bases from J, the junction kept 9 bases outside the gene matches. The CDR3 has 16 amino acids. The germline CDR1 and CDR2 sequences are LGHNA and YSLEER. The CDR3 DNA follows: TGCGCCAGCAGCCAAGGCTCCCTAGCGGGAGATCCTACGCAGTATTTT. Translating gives CASSQGSLAGDPTQYF.

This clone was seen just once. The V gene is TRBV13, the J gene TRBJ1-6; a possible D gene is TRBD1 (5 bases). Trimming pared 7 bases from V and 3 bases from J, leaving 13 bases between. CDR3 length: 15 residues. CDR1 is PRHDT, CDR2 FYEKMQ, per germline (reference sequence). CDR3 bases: TGTGCCAGCACCATAGGGCAGGGCTATAATTCACCCCTCCACTTT. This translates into CASTIGQGYNSPLHF.

The CDR3 region has the DNA TGCGCCAGCAGCTTTGGGACAGGAGGGGTTGAAGCTTTCTTT. Its translation: CASSFGTGGVEAFF. The chain employs TRBV5-1 and TRBJ1-1; the match to TRBD1 covers 8 bases. Germline loops: CDR1 SGHRS, CDR2 YFSETQ. V shed 2 bases, J shed 7 bases, and the junction held 7 bases outside the gene matches. The CDR3 consists of 14 residues.

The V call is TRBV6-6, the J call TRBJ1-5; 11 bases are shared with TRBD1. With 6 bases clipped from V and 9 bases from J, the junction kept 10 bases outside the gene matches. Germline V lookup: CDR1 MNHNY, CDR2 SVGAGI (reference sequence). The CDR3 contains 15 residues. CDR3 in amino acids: CASSQPGQGDPPQHF. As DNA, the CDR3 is TGTGCCAGCAGCCAACCGGGACAGGGGGATCCGCCCCAGCATTTT.

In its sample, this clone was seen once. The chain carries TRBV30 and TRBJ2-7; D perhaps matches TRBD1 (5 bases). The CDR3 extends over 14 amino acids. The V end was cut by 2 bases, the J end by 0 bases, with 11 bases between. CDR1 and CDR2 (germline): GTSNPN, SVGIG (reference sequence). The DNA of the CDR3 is TGTGCCTGGAGTAAGGCCCAGGGCTCCTACGAGCAGTACTTC. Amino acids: CAWSKAQGSYEQYF.

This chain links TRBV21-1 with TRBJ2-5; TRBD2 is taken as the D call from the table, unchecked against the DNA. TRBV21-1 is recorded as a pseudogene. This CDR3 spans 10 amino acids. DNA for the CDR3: TGTGCCAGCCTGAGAGAGACCCAGTACTTC. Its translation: CASLRETQYF.

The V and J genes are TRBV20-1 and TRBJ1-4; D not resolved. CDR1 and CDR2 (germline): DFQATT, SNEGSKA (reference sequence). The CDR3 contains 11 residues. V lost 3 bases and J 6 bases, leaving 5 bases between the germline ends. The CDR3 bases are TGCAGTGCTAGCAGTTATGAAAAACTGTTTTTT. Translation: CSASSYEKLFF.

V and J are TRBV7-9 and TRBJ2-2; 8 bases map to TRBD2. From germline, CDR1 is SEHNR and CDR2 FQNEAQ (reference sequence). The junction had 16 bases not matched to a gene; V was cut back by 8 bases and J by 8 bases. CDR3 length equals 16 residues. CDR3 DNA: TGTGCCAGCGGCTCCCAAAGGACGGGGGGGCTGGGGGAGCTGTTTTTT. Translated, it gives CASGSQRTGGLGELFF.

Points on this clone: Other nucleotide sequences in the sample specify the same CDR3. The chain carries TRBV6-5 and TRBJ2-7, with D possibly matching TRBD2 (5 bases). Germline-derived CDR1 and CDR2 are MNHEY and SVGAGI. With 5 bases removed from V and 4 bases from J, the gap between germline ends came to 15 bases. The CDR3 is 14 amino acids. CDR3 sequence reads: CASSLSVPTYEQYF. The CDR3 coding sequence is TGTGCCAGCAGTCTTAGCGTACCAACGTACGAGCAGTACTTC.

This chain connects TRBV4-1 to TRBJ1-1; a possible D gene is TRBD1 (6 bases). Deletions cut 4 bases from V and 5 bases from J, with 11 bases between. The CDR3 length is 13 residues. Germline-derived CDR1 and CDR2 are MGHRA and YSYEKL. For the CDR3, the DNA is TGCGCCAGCAGCCTCATGAGGGGGACTGAAGCTTTCTTT. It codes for CASSLMRGTEAFF.

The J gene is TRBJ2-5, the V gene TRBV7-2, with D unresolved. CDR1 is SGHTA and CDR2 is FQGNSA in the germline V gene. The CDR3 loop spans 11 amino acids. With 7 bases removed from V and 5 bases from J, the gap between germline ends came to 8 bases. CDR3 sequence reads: CASTVGETQYF. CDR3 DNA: TGTGCCAGCACGGTCGGTGAGACCCAGTACTTC.

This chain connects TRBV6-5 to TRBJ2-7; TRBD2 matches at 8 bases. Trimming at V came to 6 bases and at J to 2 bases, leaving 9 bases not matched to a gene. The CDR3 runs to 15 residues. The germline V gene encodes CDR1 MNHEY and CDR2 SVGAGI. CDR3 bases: TGTGCCAGCAGCCCTCAGAGTAGCGGGACCTACGAGCAGTACTTC. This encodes CASSPQSSGTYEQYF.

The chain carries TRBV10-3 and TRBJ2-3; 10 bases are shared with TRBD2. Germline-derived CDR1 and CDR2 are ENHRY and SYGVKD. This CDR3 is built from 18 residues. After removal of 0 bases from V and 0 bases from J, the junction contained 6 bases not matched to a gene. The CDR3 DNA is TGTGCCATCAGTGAGTCGATGTCTAGCGGGGGTAGCACAGATACGCAGTATTTT. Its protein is CAISESMSSGGSTDTQYF.

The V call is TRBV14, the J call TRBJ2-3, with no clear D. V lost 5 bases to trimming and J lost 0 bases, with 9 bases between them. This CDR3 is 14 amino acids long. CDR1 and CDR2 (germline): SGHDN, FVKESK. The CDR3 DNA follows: TGTGCCAGCAGCTTAGCACCCAGCACAGATACGCAGTATTTT. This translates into CASSLAPSTDTQYF.

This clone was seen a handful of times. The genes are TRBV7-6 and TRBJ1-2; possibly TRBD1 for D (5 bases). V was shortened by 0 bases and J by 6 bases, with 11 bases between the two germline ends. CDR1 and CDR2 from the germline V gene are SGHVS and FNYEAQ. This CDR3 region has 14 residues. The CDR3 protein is CASSLAGGADGYTF. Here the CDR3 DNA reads TGTGCCAGCAGCTTAGCTGGTGGGGCTGATGGCTACACCTTC.

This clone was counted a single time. CDR3 coding DNA: TGTGCCAGCAACCAGTACGGGGAGGGGCCCATGTACGAGCAGTACTTC. This encodes CASNQYGEGPMYEQYF. This sequence joins TRBV21-1 and TRBJ2-7; the D call of TRBD2 is as the table states it, not checked on the DNA. TRBV21-1 is tagged as a pseudogene. The CDR3 sequence is 16 residues long.

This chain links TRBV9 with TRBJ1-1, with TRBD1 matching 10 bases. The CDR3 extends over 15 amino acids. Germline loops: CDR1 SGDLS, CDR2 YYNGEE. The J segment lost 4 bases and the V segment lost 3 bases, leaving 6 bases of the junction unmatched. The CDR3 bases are TGTGCCAGCAGCGCGACAGGGGGCGCGGGCACTGAAGCTTTCTTT. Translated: CASSATGGAGTEAFF.

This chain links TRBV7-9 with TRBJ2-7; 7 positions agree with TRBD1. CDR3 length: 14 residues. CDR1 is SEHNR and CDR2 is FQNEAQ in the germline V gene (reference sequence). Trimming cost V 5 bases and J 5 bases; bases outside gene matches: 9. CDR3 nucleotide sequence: TGTGCCAGCAGCCCAGACAGGGATGGAAACGAGCAGTACTTC. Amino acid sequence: CASSPDRDGNEQYF. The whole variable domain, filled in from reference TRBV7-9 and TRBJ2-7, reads DTGVSQNPRHKITKRGQNVTFRCDPISEHNRLYWYRQTLGQGPEFLTYFQNEAQLEKSRLLSDRFSAERPKGSFSTLEIQRTEQGDSAMYLCASSPDRDGNEQYFGPGTRLTVT.

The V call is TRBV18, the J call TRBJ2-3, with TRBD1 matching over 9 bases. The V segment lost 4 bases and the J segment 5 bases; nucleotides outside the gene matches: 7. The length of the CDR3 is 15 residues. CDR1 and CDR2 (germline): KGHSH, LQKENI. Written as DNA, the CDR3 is TGTGCCAGCTCACGAGGACAGGGGCAGGTAGATACGCAGTATTTT. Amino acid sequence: CASSRGQGQVDTQYF.

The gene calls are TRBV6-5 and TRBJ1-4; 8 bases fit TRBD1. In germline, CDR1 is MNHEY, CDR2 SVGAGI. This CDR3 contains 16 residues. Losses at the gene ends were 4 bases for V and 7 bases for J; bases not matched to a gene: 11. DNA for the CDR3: TGTGCCAGCAGTTCGAGCGACAGGGGAAGCAGTGAAAAACTGTTTTTT. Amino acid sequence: CASSSSDRGSSEKLFF.